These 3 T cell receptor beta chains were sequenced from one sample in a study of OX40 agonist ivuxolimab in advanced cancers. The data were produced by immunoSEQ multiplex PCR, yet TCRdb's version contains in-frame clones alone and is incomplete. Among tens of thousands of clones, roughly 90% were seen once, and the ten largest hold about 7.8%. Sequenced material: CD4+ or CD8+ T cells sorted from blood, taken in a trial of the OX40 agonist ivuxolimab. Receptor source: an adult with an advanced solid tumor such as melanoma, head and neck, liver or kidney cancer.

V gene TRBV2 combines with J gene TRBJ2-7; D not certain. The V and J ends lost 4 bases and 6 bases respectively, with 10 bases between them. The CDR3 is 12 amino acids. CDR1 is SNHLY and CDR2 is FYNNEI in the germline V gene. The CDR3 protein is CASSGQAGEQYF. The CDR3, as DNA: TGTGCCAGCAGTGGGCAGGCAGGCGAGCAGTACTTC.

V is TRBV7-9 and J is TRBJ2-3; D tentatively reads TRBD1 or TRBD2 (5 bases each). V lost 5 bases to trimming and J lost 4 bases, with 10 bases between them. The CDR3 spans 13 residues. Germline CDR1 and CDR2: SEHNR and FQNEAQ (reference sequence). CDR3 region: CASSSRGPDTQYF. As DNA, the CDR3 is TGTGCCAGCAGCAGCCGGGGACCAGATACGCAGTATTTT.

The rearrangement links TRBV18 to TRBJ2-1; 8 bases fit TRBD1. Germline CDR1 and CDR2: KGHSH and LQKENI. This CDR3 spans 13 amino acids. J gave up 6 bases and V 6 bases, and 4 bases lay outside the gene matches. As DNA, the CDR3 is TGTGCCAGCTCTCCTGACAGGGGCAATGAGCAGTTCTTC. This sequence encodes CASSPDRGNEQFF. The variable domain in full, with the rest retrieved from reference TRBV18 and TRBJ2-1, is NAGVMQNPRHLVRRRGQEARLRCSPMKGHSHVYWYRQLPEEGLKFMVYLQKENIIDESGMPKERFSAEFPKEGPSILRIQQVVRGDSAAYFCASSPDRGNEQFFGPGTRLTVL.